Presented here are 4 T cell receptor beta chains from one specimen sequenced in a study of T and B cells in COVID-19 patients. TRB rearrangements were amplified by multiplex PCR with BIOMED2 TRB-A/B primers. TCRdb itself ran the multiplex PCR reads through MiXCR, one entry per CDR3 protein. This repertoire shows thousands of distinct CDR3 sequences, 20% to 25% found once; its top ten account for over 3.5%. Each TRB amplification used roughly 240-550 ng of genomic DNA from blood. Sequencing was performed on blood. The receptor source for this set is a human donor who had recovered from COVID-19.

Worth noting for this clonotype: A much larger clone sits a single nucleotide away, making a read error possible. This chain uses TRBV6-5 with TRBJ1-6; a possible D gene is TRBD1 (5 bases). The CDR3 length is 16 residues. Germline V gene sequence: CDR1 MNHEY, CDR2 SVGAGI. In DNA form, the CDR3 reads TGTGCCATCAGTTATAAGGGCGGGGCAATTAATTCACCCCTCCACTTT. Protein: CAISYKGGAINSPLHF.

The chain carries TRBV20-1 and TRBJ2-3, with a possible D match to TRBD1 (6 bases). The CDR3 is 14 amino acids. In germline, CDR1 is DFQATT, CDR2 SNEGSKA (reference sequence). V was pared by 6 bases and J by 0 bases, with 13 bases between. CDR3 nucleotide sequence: TGCAGTGCGCCACTTACAGGGAGCACAGATACGCAGTATTTT. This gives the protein CSAPLTGSTDTQYF.

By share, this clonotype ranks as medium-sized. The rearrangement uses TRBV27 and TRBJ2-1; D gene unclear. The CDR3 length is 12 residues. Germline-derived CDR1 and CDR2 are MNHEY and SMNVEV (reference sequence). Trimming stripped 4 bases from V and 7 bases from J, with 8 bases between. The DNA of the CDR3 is TGTGCCAGCAGTTCGCTGGGTAATGAGCAGTTCTTC. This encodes CASSSLGNEQFF.

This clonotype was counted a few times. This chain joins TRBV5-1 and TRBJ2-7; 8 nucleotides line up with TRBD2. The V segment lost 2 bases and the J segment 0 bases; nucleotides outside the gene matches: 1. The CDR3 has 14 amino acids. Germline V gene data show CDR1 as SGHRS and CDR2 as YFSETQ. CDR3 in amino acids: CASSLAGDSYEQYF. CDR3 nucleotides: TGCGCCAGCAGCTTAGCGGGGGACTCCTACGAGCAGTACTTC.